This is a list of T cell receptor beta chains from one sample in a study of CD8+CD57+ T cells in acquired aplastic anemia. One entry per CDR3 protein, called by TCRdb with MiXCR from the reads. The table shows about 180,000 distinct CDR3 sequences, with approximately 46% occurring only once. The sequencing sample was made of sorted CD4+, CD8+, or CD8+CD57+ T cells (not recorded which) from PBMCs. These receptors were obtained from a human donor in good health. Both conserved end residues are part of each CDR3. The D gene is left open where the match is weak. Clone size is stated in some rows and not others, as once, few, many or a class when expanded.

size | D | J | V | DNA | CDR3
NA | TRBD2 | TRBJ2-1 | TRBV24-1 | TGTGCCACCAGTGATTTTGTACTAGCGGGAGTGGGGGAGCAGTTCTTC | CATSDFVLAGVGEQFF
NA | TRBD2 | TRBJ2-7 | TRBV2 | TGTGCCAGCAGTGGGGACAGACTAGCGGGGGCCCACTACGAGCAGTACTTC | CASSGDRLAGAHYEQYF
many | NA | TRBJ2-7 | TRBV19 | TGTGCCAGTAGTATGTCGGATATCCTCTACGAGCAGTACTTC | CASSMSDILYEQYF
NA | TRBD1 | TRBJ1-1 | TRBV24-1 | TGTGCCACCAGTGATTCCACCGGGACAGGGGGGGGTGAAGCTTTCTTT | CATSDSTGTGGGEAFF
NA | NA | TRBJ2-7 | TRBV7-8 | TGTGCCAGCAGCTTAGGGGCAGCCTTC | CASSLGAAF
NA | NA | TRBJ2-3 | TRBV7-8 | TGTGCCAGCAGCTTAGAGGGCCAAAGGACAGATACGCAGTATTTT | CASSLEGQRTDTQYF
NA | NA | TRBJ2-3 | TRBV29-1 | TGCAGCGTTGAAGATCTGGGGGAAGGAGCAGGAGATACGCAGTATTTT | CSVEDLGEGAGDTQYF
many | NA | TRBJ1-1 | TRBV20-1 | TGCAGTGCTAGACAGGACGGCTTGAACACTGAAGCTTTCTTT | CSARQDGLNTEAFF
NA | TRBD1 | TRBJ1-2 | TRBV15 | TGTGCCACCAGCAGGTCTCCGGGACAGGGGGCGGTCGGCTACACCTTC | CATSRSPGQGAVGYTF
NA | TRBD1 | TRBJ1-5 | TRBV28 | TGTGCCAGCAGTTTATTTACAGGGGGATCAAATCAGCCCCAGCATTTT | CASSLFTGGSNQPQHF
few | NA | TRBJ1-5 | TRBV6-1 | TGTGCCAGCAGTGAAGCGTGGGGGATCGGGTCCCAGCATTTT | CASSEAWGIGSQHF
NA | TRBD1 | TRBJ1-2 | TRBV6-5 | TGTGCCAGCAGTTGGGAGGGGGCGGCGGATGGCTACACCTTC | CASSWEGAADGYTF
many | NA | TRBJ2-7 | TRBV6-1 | TGTGCCAGCAGCCCCGGGGTAATCTACGAGCAGTACTTC | CASSPGVIYEQYF
many | NA | TRBJ1-2 | TRBV10-3 | TGTGCCATCAGTCTAATGCAGGGAGGTGGCTACACCTTC | CAISLMQGGGYTF
many | NA | TRBJ2-3 | TRBV6-5 | TGTGCCAGCAGTTACTCGGTGGGACGGGTAGATACGCAGTATTTT | CASSYSVGRVDTQYF
NA | NA | TRBJ2-1 | TRBV24-1 | TGTGCCACCAGTGATTTTGGGTACAATGAGCAGTTCTTC | CATSDFGYNEQFF
once | NA | TRBJ1-5 | TRBV10-1 | TGCGCCAGCAGTGAAAGGCAGGTCAATCAGCCCCAGCATTTT | CASSERQVNQPQHF
many | NA | TRBJ2-7 | TRBV3-1 | TGTGCCAGCAGCCTACAAACCTACGAGCAGTACTTC | CASSLQTYEQYF
NA | TRBD2 | TRBJ2-7 | TRBV10-3 | TGTGCCATAACACTAGCGGGGTTCTACGAGCAGTACTTC | CAITLAGFYEQYF
once | NA | TRBJ2-2 | TRBV24-1 | TGTGCCACCAGGACTGGTTCGGACACCGGGGAGCTGTTTTTT | CATRTGSDTGELFF
many | TRBD1 | TRBJ2-7 | TRBV2 | TGTGCCAGCAGTCGGGACAGGGAGACCTACGAGCAGTACTTC | CASSRDRETYEQYF
many | NA | TRBJ1-5 | TRBV9 | TGTGCCAGCAGCGTAGGATCCGGGAATCAGCCCCAGCATTTT | CASSVGSGNQPQHF
NA | NA | TRBJ1-1 | TRBV7-9 | TGTGCCAGTGGGACGTCCACTGAAGCTTTCTTT | CASGTSTEAFF